The 24 T cell receptor beta chains presented below share a single source sample, sequenced in a study of T cells in women clearing cervical HPV infection. Measured with immunoSEQ multiplex PCR; TCRdb has only the in-frame clones, and not every one. The sample has some 41,000 clones, and its top ten clones hold about 5.8%. Sequenced input: blood buffy coat. The receptors stem from a woman between 18 and 75 years old with a cervical HPV16 infection that either progressed to CIN3+ or cleared (not recorded which).

On this clone: The read halts 3 residues ahead of the CDR3 end, with the missing end drawn from the germline J gene. J is TRBJ2-3 and V is TRBV28; TRBD1 is a possible D gene (6 bases). The CDR3 has 12 amino acids. Germline values: CDR1 MDHEN, CDR2 SYDVKM. The CDR3: CASSEGEETQYF. The CDR3 bases that were read are TGTGCCAGCAGCGAGGGGGAAGAGACG.

As concerns this clone: Sequencing ends 3 residues short of the CDR3 end; the germline J gene provides the rest. This chain connects TRBV11-2 to TRBJ1-2, with D uncertain. The CDR3 spans 15 residues. Germline assignment: CDR1 SGHAT and CDR2 FQNNGV. The CDR3 bases that were read are TGTGCCAGCAGCCCAGGAGAGCGGTTATACAATGAC. Amino acids: CASSPGERLYND. The entire CDR3 protein reads CASSPGERLYNDYTF.

As regards this clone: The read stops 3 residues short of the end of the CDR3; the missing end is completed from the germline J gene. The rearrangement links TRBV5-4 to TRBJ1-2; 8 bases match TRBD1. Germline trimming cut 4 bases from V and 7 bases from J; bases unmatched to any gene: 3. The CDR3 runs 12 residues. The germline CDR1 and CDR2 sequences are SGHNT and YYREEE (reference sequence). The CDR3 bases that were read are TGTGCCAGCAGCAATGGGACAGGTGGC. This codes for CASSNGTGG. The full CDR3 protein is CASSNGTGGYTF.

A word on this clone: The sequence runs out 3 residues before the end of the CDR3; the remainder is reconstructed from the germline J gene. The chain combines TRBV7-8 with TRBJ2-2; D call uncertain. Per the germline V gene, CDR1 is SGHVS and CDR2 is FQNEAQ. V lost 4 bases to trimming and J lost 4 bases, with 19 bases between them. The CDR3 is 17 residues long. The DNA read from the CDR3 is TGTGCCAGCAGCTATGGATCCGTAGGGCCTGGCACCGGGGAG. Its protein is CASSYGSVGPGTGE. The entire CDR3 protein reads CASSYGSVGPGTGELFF.

Remarks on this clone: Read data end 3 residues before the CDR3 end; the end is taken from the germline J gene. The rearrangement joins TRBV30 to TRBJ1-2; 7 positions agree with TRBD1. Germline loops: CDR1 GTSNPN, CDR2 SVGIG (reference sequence). This CDR3 is built from 15 residues. Partial CDR3 DNA: TGTGCCTGGAGTCTGCTAGCGGGAGGGGGCGATGAC. It translates to CAWSLLAGGGDD. The full CDR3 protein reads CAWSLLAGGGDDYTF. Full variable domain (remainder filled in from reference TRBV30 and TRBJ1-2): SQTIHQWPATLVQPVGSPLSLECTVEGTSNPNLYWYRQAAGRGLQLLFYSVGIGQISSEVPQNLSASRPQDRQFILSSKKLLLSDSGFYLCAWSLLAGGGDDYTFGSGTRLTVV.

On this clone: The read terminates 3 residues before the CDR3 end, so the remaining end is supplied by the germline J gene. The V call is TRBV7-8, the J call TRBJ2-2, with 10 bases lining up with TRBD2. Germline CDR1 is SGHVS and CDR2 is FQNEAQ. Losses at the gene ends were 8 bases for V and 7 bases for J; bases not matched to a gene: 4. The CDR3 loop spans 13 amino acids. CDR3 DNA, as far as it was read: TGTGCCAGCCGACTAGCGGGTGTCGGGGAG. It is translated as CASRLAGVGE. The entire CDR3 protein reads CASRLAGVGELFF.

As for this clone: The missing CDR3 end, 3 residues past where the read stops, is filled in from the germline J gene. This chain joins TRBV30 and TRBJ2-5, with a weak D call TRBD2 (6 bases). This CDR3 has 13 amino acids. The V gene's germline CDR1 is GTSNPN and CDR2 SVGIG (reference sequence). Between the trimmed V and J ends, which lost 3 bases and 5 bases, there was a span of 13 bases. The CDR3 DNA, read in part, is TGTGCCTGGAGGCCGGAGGGCCGGGAGACC. It is translated as CAWRPEGRET. The CDR3 as a whole reads CAWRPEGRETQYF.

With regard to this clone: The read terminates 3 residues ahead of where the CDR3 ends, so the germline J gene completes it. The V call is TRBV7-3, the J call TRBJ1-2; 9 nucleotides align to TRBD1. Germline V CDR1 and CDR2: SGHTA, FQGTGA. The CDR3 consists of 15 residues. CDR3 sequence reads: CASSSPDRGFYDYTF. The CDR3 DNA, read in part, is TGTGCCAGCAGCTCCCCGGACAGGGGCTTCTACGAC.

Regarding this clone: Read data end 3 residues before the CDR3 end; the end is taken from the germline J gene. The chain recombines TRBV30 with TRBJ2-1, with 8 bases matching TRBD2. In germline, CDR1 is GTSNPN, CDR2 SVGIG (reference sequence). This CDR3 spans 13 amino acids. The trim removed 5 bases at V and 8 bases at J, leaving 8 bases unmatched. The DNA read from the CDR3 is TGTGCCTGGGGGAAGCGGGAGCCACATGAG. Protein sequence: CAWGKREPHE. The whole CDR3 protein reads CAWGKREPHEQFF.

This CDR3 reads CASSLEGVTYDYTF. CDR3 DNA (partial): TGTGCCAGCAGCTTAGAGGGCGTTACCTACGAC. The chain links TRBV7-6 to TRBJ1-2; D uncertain. The CDR3 extends 3 residues past the end of the read, so its final part is completed from the germline J gene. Germline CDR1 and CDR2: SGHVS and FNYEAQ. The CDR3 runs 14 residues.

With respect to this clone: The CDR3 end falls 3 residues outside the read, so it is completed with the germline J gene. This chain connects TRBV19 to TRBJ1-2; TRBD1 matches at 7 bases. The CDR3 runs to 13 residues. From germline, CDR1 is LNHDA and CDR2 SQIVND (reference sequence). V lost 7 bases and J lost 5; bases outside the gene matches: 7. CDR3 residues: CASTQTGVYGYTF. CDR3 DNA, as far as it was read: TGTGCCAGTACCCAAACAGGGGTGTATGGC.

The CDR3 loop is CASNRGAGELFF. The CDR3 bases that were read are TGTGCCAGTAACCGAGGTGCCGGGGAG. The chain couples TRBV19 to TRBJ2-2; D gene unclear. The missing CDR3 end, 3 residues past where the read stops, is filled in from the germline J gene. CDR3 size: 12 residues. Trimming cost V 7 bases and J 6 bases, with 9 bases left between them. Per the germline V gene, CDR1 is LNHDA and CDR2 is SQIVND (reference sequence).

Notes on this clone: The CDR3 end lies 3 residues beyond the end of the read and is filled in from the germline J gene. This chain links TRBV29-1 with TRBJ2-1, with D hard to call. This CDR3 has 13 residues. Trimming removed 3 bases from V and 0 bases from J, with 6 bases in between. In germline, CDR1 is SQVTM, CDR2 ANQGSEA. CDR3 amino acids: CSVDRSSYNEQFF. The sequenced CDR3 bases are TGCAGCGTTGACAGGAGCTCCTACAATGAG.

The DNA read from the CDR3 is TGTGCCAGCAGACCGGCCGGGCTAGCGGGAGTAGATGAG. Its protein is CASRPAGLAGVDE. The entire CDR3 protein is CASRPAGLAGVDEQFF. This chain uses TRBV12-3 or TRBV12-4 with TRBJ2-1; the match to TRBD2 covers 10 bases. The read comes to an end 3 residues before the CDR3 does, leaving the germline J gene to fill in the end. The trim removed 6 bases at V and 8 bases at J, leaving 13 bases unmatched. The length of the CDR3 is 16 residues.

This chain's CDR3 is CASSFGQGYNSPLFF. The sequenced CDR3 bases are TGTGCCAGCAGCTTTGGACAGGGTTATAATTCACCA. V is TRBV7-6 and J is TRBJ1-4, with 8 bases fitting TRBD1. The read terminates 3 residues ahead of where the CDR3 ends, so the germline J gene completes it. CDR3 length: 15 amino acids. Germline V gives CDR1 SGHVS, CDR2 FNYEAQ.

To note about this clone: From the germline J gene comes the end of the CDR3, since the read stops 3 residues before it. V usage is TRBV20-1 and J usage is TRBJ2-7, with 7 positions matching TRBD2. V gave up 3 bases and J gave up 0 bases; unmatched junction bases: 11. CDR1 DFQATT and CDR2 SNEGSKA come from the germline V gene (reference sequence). CDR3 length: 16 residues. The covered CDR3 bases are TGCAGTGCTAGGGGCGCGACCCGGGACTACTCCTACGAG. It translates to CSARGATRDYSYE. The complete CDR3 sequence is CSARGATRDYSYEQYF.

In the case of this clone: The read ends 3 residues before the CDR3 terminus; that terminus is restored from the germline J gene. The rearrangement links TRBV19 to TRBJ1-1; D remains unclear. Per germline, CDR1 LNHDA and CDR2 SQIVND (reference sequence). Trimming stripped 1 base from V and 5 bases from J, with 14 bases between. This CDR3 region has 15 residues. This CDR3 is CASSIGTIDRTEAFF. The sequenced CDR3 bases are TGTGCCAGTAGTATAGGGACTATCGATCGGACTGAA. The full variable domain, rest sourced from reference TRBV19 and TRBJ1-1, is DGGITQSPKYLFRKEGQNVTLSCEQNLNHDAMYWYRQDPGQGLRLIYYSQIVNDFQKGDIAEGYSVSREKKESFPLTVTSAQKNPTAFYLCASSIGTIDRTEAFFGQGTRLTVV.

Notes on this clone: Read data end 3 residues before the CDR3 end; the end is taken from the germline J gene. The V call is TRBV5-1, the J call TRBJ2-1; 11 nucleotides line up with TRBD1. The trim removed 4 bases at V and 7 bases at J, leaving 7 bases unmatched. The CDR3 contains 15 residues. Germline CDR1 is SGHRS and CDR2 is YFSETQ. The part of the CDR3 DNA that was read is TGCGCCAGCAGCCCGGACAGGGGGCATGGGAATGAG. It specifies CASSPDRGHGNE. The full CDR3 protein is CASSPDRGHGNEQFF.

As concerns this clone: The CDR3 end is not reached by the read, which stops 3 residues before it; the germline J gene fills it in. The chain carries TRBV18 and TRBJ1-2, with D perhaps matching TRBD1 (6 bases). Germline CDR1 reads KGHSH; CDR2 reads LQKENI. The CDR3 contains 16 residues. Incomplete CDR3 DNA: TGTGCCAGCTCACCACATCCAGGGGACCTTTTCTACGAC. As protein: CASSPHPGDLFYD. The complete CDR3 protein is CASSPHPGDLFYDYTF.

For this clone: Read coverage stops 3 residues before the CDR3 terminus; the germline J gene supplies the remainder. V and J are TRBV7-2 and TRBJ2-5, with 7 bases that match TRBD1. Per the germline V gene, CDR1 is SGHTA and CDR2 is FQGNSA. There are 14 residues in the CDR3. The V segment lost 5 bases and the J segment 1 base; nucleotides outside the gene matches: 4. Partial CDR3 DNA: TGTGCCAGCAGCAGACAGGGTTCCCAAGAGACC. Translating it yields CASSRQGSQET. The CDR3 in full is CASSRQGSQETQYF.

A note on this clone: The read stops 3 residues short of the end of the CDR3; the missing end is completed from the germline J gene. The chain is built from TRBV6-1 and TRBJ1-2; D gene ambiguous. This CDR3 is built from 13 residues. The V end was cut by 4 bases, the J end by 7 bases, with 13 bases between. CDR1 and CDR2 (germline): MNHNS, SASEGT. Partial CDR3 DNA: TGTGCCAGCAGTGTAATGTTTTTTTCTGGC. As protein: CASSVMFFSG. The whole CDR3 region reads CASSVMFFSGYTF.

Notes on this clone: The read stops 3 residues short of the end of the CDR3; the missing end is completed from the germline J gene. The V gene is TRBV7-9, the J gene TRBJ1-2; 7 nucleotides agree with TRBD1. Germline V gene sequence: CDR1 SEHNR, CDR2 FQNEAQ (reference sequence). The CDR3 is 15 amino acids. Trimming removed 5 bases from V and 2 bases from J; junction bases left unmatched: 8. The covered CDR3 bases are TGTGCCAGCAGCCCATACCGACAGGGAAACTATGGC. Translated: CASSPYRQGNYG. The complete CDR3 reads CASSPYRQGNYGYTF. The full variable domain, with the rest looked up from reference TRBV7-9 and TRBJ1-2, is DTGVSQNPRHKITKRGQNVTFRCDPISEHNRLYWYRQTLGQGPEFLTYFQNEAQLEKSRLLSDRFSAERPKGSFSTLEIQRTEQGDSAMYLCASSPYRQGNYGYTFGSGTRLTVV.

The CDR3 bases that were read are TGCGCCAGCTCGACAGGGGGCTACACAGATACG. Translation gives CASSTGGYTDT. The whole CDR3 is CASSTGGYTDTQYF. The chain has TRBV5-1 and TRBJ2-3; 10 bases are a match to TRBD1. Read coverage stops 3 residues before the CDR3 terminus; the germline J gene supplies the remainder. The CDR3 has 14 residues. Per germline, CDR1 SGHRS and CDR2 YFSETQ. The V and J ends lost 7 bases and 2 bases, in that order; junction bases with no gene match: 4.

In the case of this clone: The read finishes 3 residues shy of the CDR3 end, and the germline J gene is used to complete it. This rearrangement joins TRBV5-1 to TRBJ1-1; 8 bases fit TRBD1. V dropped 6 bases and J dropped 0; count of bases not matched to a gene: 7. The CDR3 has 15 amino acids. Germline CDR1 SGHRS, CDR2 YFSETQ. This CDR3 reads CASNAGGEMNTEAFF. The sequenced part of the CDR3 DNA is TGCGCCAGCAATGCAGGGGGCGAAATGAACACTGAA.